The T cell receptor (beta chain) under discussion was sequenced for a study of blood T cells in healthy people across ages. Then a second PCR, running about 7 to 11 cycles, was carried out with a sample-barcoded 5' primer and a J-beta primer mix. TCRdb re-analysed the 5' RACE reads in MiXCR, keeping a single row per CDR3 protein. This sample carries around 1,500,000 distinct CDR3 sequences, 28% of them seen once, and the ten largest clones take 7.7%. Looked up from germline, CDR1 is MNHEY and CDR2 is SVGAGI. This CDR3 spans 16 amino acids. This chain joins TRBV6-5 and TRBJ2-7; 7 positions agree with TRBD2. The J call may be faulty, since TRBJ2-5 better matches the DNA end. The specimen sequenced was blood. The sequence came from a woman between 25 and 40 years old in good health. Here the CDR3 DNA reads TGTGCCAGCAGTTACTCGAAACTAGCGTTCCAAGAGACCCAGTACTTC. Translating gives CASSYSKLAFQETQYF.